This T cell receptor (beta chain) was documented in a study of PD-1 blockade in mismatch repair-deficient tumors. The wider study: Patients had around 11 mismatch repair-deficient cancer types and were previously treated and progressing.

Trimming stripped 1 base from V and 1 base from J, with 1 base between. In germline, CDR1 is SGHVS, CDR2 FNYEAQ. The CDR3 contains 13 residues. General observations from the study: Rapid post-treatment expansion, then contraction, generally preceding radiologic response, marked tumor-resident clones.

Details on this clone: Its antigen is undetermined.

TCRdb's copy holds only in-frame clones and misses some; the assay was immunoSEQ multiplex PCR. In the table there are around 100,000 clones, over 60% of which are singletons. This clonotype was sampled from an adult with mismatch repair-deficient cancer. The V gene is TRBV7-6, the J gene TRBJ2-2; D ambiguous. The starting material was peripheral blood, obtained just over 59 weeks after starting pembrolizumab. CDR3 loop: CASSLENTGELFF. The DNA of the CDR3 is TGTGCCAGCAGCTTAGAGAACACCGGGGAGCTGTTTTTT.